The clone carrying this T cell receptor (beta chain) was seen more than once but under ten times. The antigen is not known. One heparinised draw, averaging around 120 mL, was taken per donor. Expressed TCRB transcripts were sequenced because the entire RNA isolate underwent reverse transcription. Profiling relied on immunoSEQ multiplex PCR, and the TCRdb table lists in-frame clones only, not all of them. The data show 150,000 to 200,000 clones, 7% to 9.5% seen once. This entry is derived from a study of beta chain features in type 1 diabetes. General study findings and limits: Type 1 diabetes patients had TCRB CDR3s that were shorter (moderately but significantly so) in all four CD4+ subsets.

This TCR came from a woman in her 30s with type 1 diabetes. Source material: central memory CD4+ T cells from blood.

The DNA for the CDR3 is TGTGCCAGCAGCTGGGCTAGCGGGAGTGGCAATGAGCAGTTCTTC. Protein: CASSWASGSGNEQFF. The chain joins TRBV7-3 to TRBJ2-1, with 10 bases identical to TRBD2. The CDR3 has 15 residues. The germline CDR1 and CDR2 sequences are SGHTA and FQGTGA. Trimming removed 4 bases from V and 6 bases from J; junction bases left unmatched: 6.